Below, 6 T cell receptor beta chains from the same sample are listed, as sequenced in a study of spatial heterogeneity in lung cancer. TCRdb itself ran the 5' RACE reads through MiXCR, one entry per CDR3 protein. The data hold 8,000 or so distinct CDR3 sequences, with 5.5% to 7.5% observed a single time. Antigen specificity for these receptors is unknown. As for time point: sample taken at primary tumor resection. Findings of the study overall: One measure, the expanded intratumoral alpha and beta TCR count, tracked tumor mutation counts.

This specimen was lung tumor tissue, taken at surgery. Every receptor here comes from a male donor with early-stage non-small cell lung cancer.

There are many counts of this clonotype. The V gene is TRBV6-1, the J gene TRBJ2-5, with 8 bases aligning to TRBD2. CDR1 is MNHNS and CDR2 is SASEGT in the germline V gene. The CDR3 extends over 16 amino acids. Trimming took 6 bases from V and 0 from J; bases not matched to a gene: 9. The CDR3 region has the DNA TGTGCCAGCAGCCGAGCGGGGGCCACGTACCAAGAGACCCAGTACTTC. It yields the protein CASSRAGATYQETQYF.

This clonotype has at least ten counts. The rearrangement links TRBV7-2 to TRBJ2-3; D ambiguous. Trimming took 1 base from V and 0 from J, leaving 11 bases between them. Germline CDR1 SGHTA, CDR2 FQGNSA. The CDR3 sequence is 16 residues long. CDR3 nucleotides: TGTGCCAGCAGCTTAGGGTCCGGCCCTAGCACAGATACGCAGTATTTT. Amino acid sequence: CASSLGSGPSTDTQYF.

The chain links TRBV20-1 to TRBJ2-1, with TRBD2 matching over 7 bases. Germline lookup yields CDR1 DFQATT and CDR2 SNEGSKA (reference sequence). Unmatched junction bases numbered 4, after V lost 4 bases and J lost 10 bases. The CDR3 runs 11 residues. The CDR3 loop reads CSAKPLAEQFF. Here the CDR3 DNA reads TGCAGTGCTAAGCCACTAGCGGAGCAGTTCTTC.

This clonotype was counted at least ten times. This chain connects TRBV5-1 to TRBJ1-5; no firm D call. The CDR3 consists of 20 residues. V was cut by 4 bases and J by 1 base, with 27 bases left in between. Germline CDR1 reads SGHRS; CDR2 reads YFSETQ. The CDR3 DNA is TGCGCCAGCAGCCGAAGCCCCTTAGATTCCCGGTTCAACAGCAATCAGCCCCAGCATTTT. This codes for CASSRSPLDSRFNSNQPQHF.

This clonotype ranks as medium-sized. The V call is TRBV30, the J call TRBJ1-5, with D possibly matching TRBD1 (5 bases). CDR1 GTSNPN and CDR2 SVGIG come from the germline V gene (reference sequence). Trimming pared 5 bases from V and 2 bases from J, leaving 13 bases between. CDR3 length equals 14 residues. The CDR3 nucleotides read TGTGCCTGGGCAATGGGGGATGGCAATCAGCCCCAGCATTTT. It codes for CAWAMGDGNQPQHF.

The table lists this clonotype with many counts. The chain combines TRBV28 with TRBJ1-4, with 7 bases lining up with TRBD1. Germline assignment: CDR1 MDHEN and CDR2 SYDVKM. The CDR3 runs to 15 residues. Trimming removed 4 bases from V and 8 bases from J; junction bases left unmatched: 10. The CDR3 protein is CASSSQTGWDEKLFF. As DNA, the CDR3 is TGTGCCAGCAGTTCGCAGACAGGGTGGGACGAAAAACTGTTTTTT.